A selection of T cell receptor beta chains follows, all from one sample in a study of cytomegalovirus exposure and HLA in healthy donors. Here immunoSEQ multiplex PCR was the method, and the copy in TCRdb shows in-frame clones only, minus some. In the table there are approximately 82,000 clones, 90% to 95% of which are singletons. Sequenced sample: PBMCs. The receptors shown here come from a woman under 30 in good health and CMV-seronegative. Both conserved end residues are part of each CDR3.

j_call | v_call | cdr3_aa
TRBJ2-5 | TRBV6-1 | CAVTGGDQETQYF
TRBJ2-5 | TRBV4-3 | CASSQDTSETQYF
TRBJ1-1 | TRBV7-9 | CASSPDSTEAFF
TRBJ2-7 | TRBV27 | CASSRSGSSYEQYF
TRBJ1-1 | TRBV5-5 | CASSLSGRGHMNTEAFF
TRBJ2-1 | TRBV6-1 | CASTPGYEQFF
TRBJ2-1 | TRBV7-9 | CASSLGQGSYNEQFF
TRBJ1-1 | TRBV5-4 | CASSKVPQGWTEAFF
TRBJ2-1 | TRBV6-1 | CASILDSSSYNEQFF
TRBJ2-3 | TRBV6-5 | CASSYSRQDTQYF
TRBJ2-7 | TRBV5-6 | CASSASGTYYEQYF
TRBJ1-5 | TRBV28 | CASNTGLGGDYQPQHF
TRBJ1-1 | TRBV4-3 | CASSQQDRGRTEAFF
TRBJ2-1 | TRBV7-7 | CASSRTSGGNNEQFF
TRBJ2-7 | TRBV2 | CASSDQGIYEQYF
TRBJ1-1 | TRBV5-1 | CASSLEGVLGGALEAFF
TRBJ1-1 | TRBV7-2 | CASSLGRSRTGRAEAFF
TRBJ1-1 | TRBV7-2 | CASSLNGLSNTEAFF
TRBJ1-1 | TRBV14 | CASSHRTGGNTEAFF
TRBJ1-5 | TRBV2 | CASSGGPPAGQPQHF
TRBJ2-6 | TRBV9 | CASSGTGSGANVLTF
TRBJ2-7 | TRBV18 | CASSPRDRVSDEQYF
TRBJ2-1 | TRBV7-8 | CASSPRASGPRYNEQFF
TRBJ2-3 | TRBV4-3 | CASSQAVTSTDTQYF
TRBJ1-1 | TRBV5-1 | CASSLELMNTEAFF
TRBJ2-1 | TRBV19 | CASSHTGGIEQFF
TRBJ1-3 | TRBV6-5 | CASSYSTPLSGNTIYF
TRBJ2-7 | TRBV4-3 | CASSQGVSYEQYF
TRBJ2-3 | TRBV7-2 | CASSAGGFGDTQYF
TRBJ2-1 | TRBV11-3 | CASSRGGVAYNEQFF
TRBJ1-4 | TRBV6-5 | CASSRTRGRREKLFF
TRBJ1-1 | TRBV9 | CASSVGQVPLEAFF
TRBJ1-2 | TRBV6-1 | CANKRTGAKSGGYTF
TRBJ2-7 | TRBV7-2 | CASSTRQGAREQYF
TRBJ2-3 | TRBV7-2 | CASSLSGEWNTQYF
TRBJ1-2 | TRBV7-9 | CASSQVRGYGYTF
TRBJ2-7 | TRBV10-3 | CAITSGTGSYEQYF
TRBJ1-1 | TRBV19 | CASRLQTNTEAFF
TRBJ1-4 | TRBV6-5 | CASSRGQGMGEKLFF
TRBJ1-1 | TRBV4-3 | CASSRTGITEAFF
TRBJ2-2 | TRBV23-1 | CASIYRAAVTGELFF
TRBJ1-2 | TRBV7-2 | CASSLQGSANYGYTF
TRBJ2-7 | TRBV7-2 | CASSSWDRGLYEQYF
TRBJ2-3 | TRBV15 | CATSTTGSDTQYF
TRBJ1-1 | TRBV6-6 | CASSDGQNTEAFF